What follows are 7 T cell receptor beta chains derived from one specimen sequenced in a study of shared clonotypes between healthy human individuals. Profiling relied on immunoSEQ multiplex PCR, and the TCRdb table lists in-frame clones only, not all of them. The table shows roughly 1,600,000 clones, with 98% to 99% occurring only once. Sequencing was done on a sample of naive CD4+ T cells sorted from blood. Subset: CD45RA+ positively selected. The receptors shown here come from a young man in good health.

The rearrangement joins TRBV9 to TRBJ1-1, with TRBD1 matching 7 bases. The CDR3 totals 17 residues. In germline, CDR1 is SGDLS, CDR2 YYNGEE. Germline trimming cut 4 bases from V and 1 base from J; bases unmatched to any gene: 13. The CDR3: CASSPDVTGRGNTEAFF. The CDR3 bases are TGTGCCAGCAGCCCAGATGTGACAGGGCGAGGGAACACTGAAGCTTTCTTT.

This chain links TRBV28 with TRBJ2-2, with D hard to call. The CDR3 covers 13 residues. Trimming removed 10 bases at V and 3 bases at J, with 12 bases between. CDR1 is MDHEN, CDR2 SYDVKM, per germline. CDR3 region: CATLLLYTGELFF. The CDR3 coding sequence is TGTGCCACCCTCCTCTTGTACACCGGGGAGCTGTTTTTT.

The gene calls are TRBV21-1 and TRBJ2-6; TRBD2, as called in the table, went unchecked against the DNA. TRBV21-1 is given as a pseudogene. The CDR3 extends over 17 amino acids. The CDR3 loop reads CALRPGLTYSGANVLTF. For the CDR3, the DNA is TGTGCCTTGCGTCCAGGACTGACGTACTCTGGGGCCAACGTCCTGACTTTC.

This sequence joins TRBV19 and TRBJ2-2; D gene uncertain. V lost 3 bases, J lost 4 bases, and 9 bases lay in between. This CDR3 region has 14 residues. CDR1 is LNHDA and CDR2 is SQIVND in the germline V gene (reference sequence). In nucleotides, the CDR3 is TGTGCCAGTAGTATCGGACCACGCACCGGGGAGCTGTTTTTT. It yields the protein CASSIGPRTGELFF. The variable domain in full, completed from reference TRBV19 and TRBJ2-2, reads DGGITQSPKYLFRKEGQNVTLSCEQNLNHDAMYWYRQDPGQGLRLIYYSQIVNDFQKGDIAEGYSVSREKKESFPLTVTSAQKNPTAFYLCASSIGPRTGELFFGEGSRLTVL.

This clone was counted a single time. V gene TRBV29-1 combines with J gene TRBJ2-3, with TRBD1 as a possible D gene (7 bases). Germline V gene data show CDR1 as SQVTM and CDR2 as ANQGSEA. This CDR3 region has 11 residues. V dropped 7 bases and J dropped 6 bases, with 11 bases sitting between them. CDR3 coding DNA: TGCAGCGCCCCAGGGGGGGATACGCAGTATTTT. Its translation is CSAPGGDTQYF.

This clone was observed once. DNA of the CDR3: TGTGCCAGCAGCTTATCCGGGGGTCGGGAGCAGTACTTC. Protein: CASSLSGGREQYF. This chain uses TRBV7-9 with TRBJ2-7, with D perhaps TRBD2 (6 bases). V dropped 2 bases and J dropped 7 bases, with 12 bases sitting between them. CDR3 length: 13 amino acids. Germline-derived CDR1 and CDR2 are SEHNR and FQNEAQ (reference sequence).

This clone was found once. This chain links TRBV19 with TRBJ2-6, with 7 bases identical to TRBD2. The trim removed 4 bases at V and 3 bases at J, leaving 9 bases unmatched. CDR1 LNHDA and CDR2 SQIVND come from the germline V gene (reference sequence). This CDR3 region has 17 residues. The CDR3 DNA sequence: TGTGCCAGTAGTAAGACGGGACTAACAGTTGGGGCCAACGTCCTGACTTTC. Translation gives CASSKTGLTVGANVLTF.